This T cell receptor beta chain was recovered during a study of Ad26.COV2.S vaccination and SARS-CoV-2 variants. About the research overall: Intramuscular Ad26.COV2.S doses were given once or twice, 56 days apart.

As to treatment: some 20 received Ad26.COV2.S at low or high dose, single or two shots; five or six received placebo; per-sample allocation not given. On day 63 after the first injection, vaccine and placebo recipients gave samples. Donor was an adult aged 18-55 years in Boston. This CDR3 has 15 amino acids. The V end was cut by 4 bases, the J end by 8 bases, with 17 bases between. Germline CDR1 reads MGHRA; CDR2 reads YSYEKL. Clones were read by immunoSEQ multiplex PCR, and TCRdb kept only the in-frame ones, dropping some. The table shows about 370,000 clones, with 75% to 90% occurring only once. In regard to this clone: Its antigen is unidentified.

Study observations and caveats: It is possible that the TCR breadth and depth analyses underestimated the total T cell responses. Reports say spike-specific CD8+ and CD4+ T cell responses covered substantial breadth after vaccination.

The source is a person between 18 and 59 years old who received the Ad26.COV2.S COVID-19 vaccine or a placebo. The gene calls are TRBV4-1 and TRBJ1-4, with D possibly being TRBD1 (6 bases). Sample: peripheral blood, taken in a trial of Ad26.COV2.S vaccine versus placebo. CDR3 DNA sequence: TGCGCCAGCAGCCCTAGACAGGTCGGGGAGGAAAAACTGTTTTTT. Translating gives CASSPRQVGEEKLFF.